This T cell receptor beta chain was identified during a study of CD8 T cells in Susac syndrome (dated by TCRdb to about 2019). Context from the whole study: Of the Susac syndrome patients who were sequenced, more than five had clinically active disease and roughly 8 were in clinical remission. Susac syndrome patients were therapy-naive, on corticosteroids (some also receiving IVIg), or on IVIg alone at blood withdrawal. The study used repertoire sequencing to test whether antigen drove CD8+ T cell activation and differentiation in Susac syndrome. Clonality of the CD8+ T cell repertoire was compared between roughly 13 healthy donors, roughly 14 Susac syndrome patients and about 15 multiple sclerosis patients.

Broad study findings and their caveats: The study acknowledged that relatively few individuals were included in the TCR sequencing and HLA analysis. Susac syndrome CD8+ repertoires showed clonal expansion, highest in CD8+ TEMRA cells and greater in clinically active than remitting patients. Sixteen Susac-specific public clones were identified in the total CD8+ repertoire, and several Susac-specific public clones were identified in the CD8+ TEMRA repertoire.

RNA was extracted with the RNeasy kit and roughly 0.45 to 1 ug was reverse transcribed using random hexamers. The immunoSEQ multiplex PCR assay, covering 54 Vbeta and 13 Jbeta segments, was used to amplify TCR beta CDR3 regions. PCR amplification bias was corrected by using a synthetic template baseline for primer optimization and computational correction. Processing in the source paper ran as follows. Reads were annotated to V, D and J genes according to IMGT and were analyzed with immunoSEQ Analyzer, with only productive sequences retained. To calculate clonality, Shannon entropy was normalized by log2 of the number of productive unique sequences and then subtracted from one. For each patient and control, public and private clones were evaluated among the 100 most prevalent clones. Susac-specific clones were defined as absent from healthy and MS cohorts, approximately 1,000 published viral clones and other ImmuneACCESS disease sequences. The public reads were quality trimmed at Q25 with fastp and then assembled into clones with MiXCR by TCRdb, keeping productive beta chains. Records with the same CDR3 protein are collapsed into one entry carrying the most frequent genes and DNA. TCRdb assigned the V and J calls; the authors' analysis was not used. The sample contains 92,000 or so distinct CDR3 sequences, 95% to 97% of them found a single time. The ten largest clones represent about 0.65% of the sample.

From a lookup of the germline V gene, CDR1 and CDR2 are SGHTA and FQGNSA. The CDR3 numbers 15 residues from cysteine through phenylalanine. The entry retains the CDR3 DNA only, 45 bases that are in frame from base 1. V ends up 4 bases short and J 1 base short, with an unmatched junction base count of 2. High-throughput TCR beta sequencing profiled peripheral blood CD8+ and CD4+ T cells from healthy donors, Susac syndrome patients and multiple sclerosis patients. The Susac syndrome patients fulfilled recently defined diagnostic criteria for definite or probable disease. Bulk CD8+ and CD4+ T cells were purified by magnetic negative isolation, whereas CD8+ TEMRA cells were enriched by FACS. Blood was collected in EDTA tubes and processed within 24 hours, with PBMCs isolated through density gradient centrifugation. PBMCs intended for TCR sequencing were cryopreserved in liquid nitrogen and were subsequently thawed in a 37 degrees C water bath. The sorted or isolated CD4+, CD8+ and CD8+ TEMRA cells reached a purity of at least 90%.

This clonotype showed up just a few times. Its specific antigen is unknown. Base qualities are missing; no much larger clone stands one base away. Material for sequencing was CD8+ T cells from PBMCs. The chain is encoded by TRBV7-2 joined to TRBJ2-3; 10 middle bases align to TRBD1. The source is a human donor with Susac syndrome. The DNA sequence is as follows: TGTGCCAGCAGCTGGACAGGGGGGCGCACAGATACGCAGTATTTT. Translated, it reads CASSWTGGRTDTQYF.